The 27 T cell receptor beta chains below come from one sample, sequenced in a study of OX40 agonist ivuxolimab in advanced cancers. Sequencing was performed with immunoSEQ multiplex PCR; in TCRdb, only in-frame clones are kept and a portion is missing. This sample has fewer than 55,000 clones; 75% to 85% occur once, and the top ten carry approximately 0.62%. The input for sequencing was CD4+ or CD8+ T cells sorted from blood, taken in a trial of the OX40 agonist ivuxolimab. These receptors were obtained from an adult with an advanced solid tumor such as melanoma, head and neck, liver or kidney cancer.

The V call is TRBV19, the J call TRBJ2-2, with D perhaps TRBD1 (5 bases). Deletions cut 7 bases from V and 3 bases from J, with 12 bases between. Germline V gene data show CDR1 as LNHDA and CDR2 as SQIVND (reference sequence). The CDR3 contains 14 residues. CDR3 sequence reads: CASKPRQYTGELFF. The CDR3 nucleotides read TGTGCCAGTAAGCCGAGACAGTACACCGGGGAGCTGTTTTTT. The full variable domain, with the rest looked up from reference TRBV19 and TRBJ2-2, is DGGITQSPKYLFRKEGQNVTLSCEQNLNHDAMYWYRQDPGQGLRLIYYSQIVNDFQKGDIAEGYSVSREKKESFPLTVTSAQKNPTAFYLCASKPRQYTGELFFGEGSRLTVL.

The chain links TRBV6-1 to TRBJ2-7; D not certain. The CDR3 is 14 residues long. The ends were cut back, 7 bases at V and 2 bases at J, with 15 bases in the middle. Germline V gene sequence: CDR1 MNHNS, CDR2 SASEGT. The CDR3 here is CASTMNQPAYEQYF. CDR3 sequence (DNA): TGTGCCAGCACCATGAACCAGCCAGCCTACGAGCAGTACTTC.

The table lists this clone with a count of one. This chain uses TRBV5-1 with TRBJ2-3; D remains unclear. The CDR3 contains 14 residues. The germline V and J ends were trimmed by 0 bases and 0 bases, with 5 bases remaining between them. The germline gives CDR1 SGHRS, CDR2 YFSETQ. The CDR3 loop reads CASSLGPSTDTQYF. CDR3 coding DNA: TGCGCCAGCAGCTTGGGTCCGAGCACAGATACGCAGTATTTT.

The V and J genes are TRBV5-1 and TRBJ2-2; 7 bases agree with TRBD1. This CDR3 is 15 amino acids long. The V gene's germline CDR1 is SGHRS and CDR2 YFSETQ. The J segment lost 0 bases and the V segment lost 1 base, leaving 0 bases of the junction unmatched. The DNA for the CDR3 is TGCGCCAGCAGCTTGCAGGGGGCGAACACCGGGGAGCTGTTTTTT. Amino acid sequence: CASSLQGANTGELFF.

In DNA form, the CDR3 reads TGTGCCAGCAGCGTAGCAGGGGGTCGCACAGATACGCAGTATTTT. The encoded protein is CASSVAGGRTDTQYF. The rearrangement joins TRBV9 to TRBJ2-3; the match to TRBD1 covers 7 bases. Trimming removed 0 bases from V and 1 base from J; junction bases left unmatched: 2. Germline V CDR1 and CDR2: SGDLS, YYNGEE. The CDR3 sequence is 15 residues long.

The chain combines TRBV6-1 with TRBJ2-1; D tentatively reads TRBD1 or TRBD2 (6 bases each). The CDR3 has 14 amino acids. Germline V gene data show CDR1 as MNHNS and CDR2 as SASEGT. V lost 7 bases and J lost 0, with 10 bases in between. The CDR3 coding sequence is TGTGCCAGCACGGGGGCGAGCTCCTACAATGAGCAGTTCTTC. It yields the protein CASTGASSYNEQFF.

The chain uses TRBV5-6 and TRBJ1-6, with a tentative D call TRBD1 (6 bases). Trimming took 1 base from V and 8 from J, leaving 22 bases between them. CDR1 and CDR2 (germline): SGHDT, YYEEEE. This CDR3 comprises 18 residues. CDR3 region: CASSLLRGARRIDSPLHF. CDR3 in DNA: TGTGCCAGCAGCTTGTTGAGGGGGGCGCGAAGAATCGATTCACCCCTCCACTTT.

The table lists this clone with a few counts. V is TRBV4-1 and J is TRBJ1-6, with TRBD1 matching 7 bases. The CDR3 covers 14 residues. The germline CDR1 and CDR2 sequences are MGHRA and YSYEKL. Unmatched junction bases numbered 2, after V lost 3 bases and J lost 6 bases. The CDR3 protein is CASSQTGLNSPLHF. The CDR3 nucleotides read TGCGCCAGCAGCCAGACAGGGCTTAATTCACCCCTCCACTTT.

The rearrangement links TRBV7-6 to TRBJ2-6; D might be TRBD2 (5 bases). V lost 1 base and J 4 bases, leaving 11 bases between the germline ends. CDR1 and CDR2 (germline): SGHVS, FNYEAQ. CDR3 length: 16 amino acids. The CDR3 DNA is TGTGCCAGCAGCTTAGTAGCGTCCGCCGGGGCCAACGTCCTGACTTTC. This sequence encodes CASSLVASAGANVLTF. Based on the CDR3 plus reference TRBV7-6 and TRBJ2-6, the full variable domain is GAGVSQSPRYKVTKRGQDVALRCDPISGHVSLYWYRQALGQGPEFLTYFNYEAQQDKSGLPNDRFSAERPEGSISTLTIQRTEQRDSAMYRCASSLVASAGANVLTFGAGSRLTVL.

V gene TRBV6-4 combines with J gene TRBJ1-6, with TRBD1 matching over 7 bases. This CDR3 has 13 residues. V was pared by 6 bases and J by 11 bases, with 7 bases of the junction left unmatched. CDR1 is MRHNA and CDR2 is SNTAGT in the germline V gene. The chain's CDR3 is CASSSDRRAPLHF. The CDR3 DNA reads as TGTGCCAGCAGCTCGGACAGGCGTGCACCCCTCCACTTT.

The rearrangement joins TRBV5-1 to TRBJ1-6; D perhaps matches TRBD1 (6 bases). The germline V and J ends were trimmed by 5 bases and 7 bases, with 13 bases remaining between them. The CDR3 totals 14 residues. Germline-derived CDR1 and CDR2 are SGHRS and YFSETQ. The CDR3 protein is CASSSDSTNSPLHF. The CDR3 region has the DNA TGCGCCAGCAGTTCGGACAGTACAAATTCACCCCTCCACTTT.

This chain joins TRBV13 and TRBJ1-4, with D possibly matching TRBD1 (6 bases). The CDR3 length is 15 residues. CDR1 and CDR2 (germline): PRHDT, FYEKMQ (reference sequence). V lost 4 bases to trimming and J lost 0 bases, with 9 bases between them. In DNA, the CDR3 is TGTGCCAGCAGCTCCGCAGGGGCAACTAATGAAAAACTGTTTTTT. Encoded protein: CASSSAGATNEKLFF.

The chain employs TRBV7-8 and TRBJ1-6; TRBD1 aligns across 9 bases. Looked up from germline, CDR1 is SGHVS and CDR2 is FQNEAQ. CDR3 length: 18 amino acids. V lost 0 bases and J lost 7; bases outside the gene matches: 10. The CDR3 DNA is TGTGCCAGCAGCTTAGCCAGAACGATGACAGGGGGGAATTCACCCCTCCACTTT. It codes for CASSLARTMTGGNSPLHF.

The chain combines TRBV2 with TRBJ2-2, with D hard to call. The germline V gene encodes CDR1 SNHLY and CDR2 FYNNEI. Trimming removed 4 bases at V and 0 bases at J, with 6 bases between. The CDR3 is 14 residues long. For the CDR3, the DNA is TGTGCCAGCAGTGCAGCCACGAACACCGGGGAGCTGTTTTTT. Translation: CASSAATNTGELFF.

The chain uses TRBV4-2 and TRBJ2-2; 11 nucleotides match TRBD2. The ends lost 0 bases at V and 4 bases at J; junction bases unmatched: 13. This CDR3 comprises 20 residues. From germline, CDR1 is LGHNA and CDR2 YNFKEQ. CDR3 bases: TGTGCCAGCAGCCAAGACGGGACTAGCGGCTTCCTTCGTAGCACCGGGGAGCTGTTTTTT. Translated: CASSQDGTSGFLRSTGELFF.

This chain connects TRBV7-9 to TRBJ2-5; perhaps TRBD1 as D (7 bases). The CDR3 has 14 amino acids. Germline loops: CDR1 SEHNR, CDR2 FQNEAQ (reference sequence). The germline V and J ends were trimmed by 3 bases and 5 bases, with 13 bases remaining between them. The CDR3 reads CASSFLTGTETQYF. In DNA, the CDR3 is TGTGCCAGCAGCTTCCTGACAGGGACTGAGACCCAGTACTTC.

This sequence joins TRBV18 and TRBJ1-1; no clear D. There are 13 residues in the CDR3. Germline V gene lookup returns CDR1 KGHSH and CDR2 LQKENI. V lost 2 bases and J lost 5, with 9 bases in between. Written as DNA, the CDR3 is TGTGCCAGCTCACCAAGCGTTAGTACTGAAGCTTTCTTT. Its translation is CASSPSVSTEAFF.

V usage is TRBV10-3 and J usage is TRBJ2-3; D call uncertain. V was pared by 3 bases and J by 3 bases, with 19 bases between. The CDR3 sequence is 17 residues long. Germline loops: CDR1 ENHRY, CDR2 SYGVKD. CDR3 bases: TGTGCCATCAGTGACCCCCGAGAAAGGCAAATGACAGATACGCAGTATTTT. It translates to CAISDPRERQMTDTQYF.

The chain has TRBV9 and TRBJ1-1; D might be TRBD1 (6 bases). Trimming stripped 0 bases from V and 5 bases from J, with 20 bases between. This CDR3 is built from 17 residues. Looked up from germline, CDR1 is SGDLS and CDR2 is YYNGEE. In DNA form, the CDR3 reads TGTGCCAGCAGCGTAGGAAGTTCCGGCAGGGGAACAACTGAAGCTTTCTTT. Translating gives CASSVGSSGRGTTEAFF.

A note on this clone: The identical CDR3 is also encoded by other nucleotide sequences in the sample. The chain combines TRBV5-1 with TRBJ1-2; tentative D call: TRBD1 (5 bases). This CDR3 has 13 residues. V lost 3 bases and J 8 bases, leaving 14 bases between the germline ends. Per the germline V gene, CDR1 is SGHRS and CDR2 is YFSETQ. The CDR3 here is CASSSGTAGGYTF. DNA for the CDR3: TGCGCCAGCAGCTCGGGGACGGCTGGGGGCTACACCTTC.

This chain joins TRBV11-2 and TRBJ2-1; D is unclear. The CDR3 spans 17 residues. V was trimmed by 1 base and J by 6 bases, leaving 19 bases between them. CDR1 and CDR2 (germline): SGHAT, FQNNGV. The CDR3 loop reads CASSLVKSSPVGNEQFF. CDR3 bases: TGTGCCAGCAGCTTAGTTAAGTCCTCACCGGTGGGCAATGAGCAGTTCTTC.

This chain uses TRBV7-9 with TRBJ1-2, with D possibly matching TRBD1 (6 bases). Per the germline V gene, CDR1 is SEHNR and CDR2 is FQNEAQ (reference sequence). Trimming shortened V by 7 bases and J by 8 bases, and 14 bases separated the two germline ends. The CDR3 has 12 amino acids. Here the CDR3 reads CASTWGGHGYTF. In nucleotides, the CDR3 is TGTGCCAGCACCTGGGGGGGGCACGGCTACACCTTC.

The V call is TRBV28, the J call TRBJ1-4; D is ambiguous. The CDR3 spans 15 residues. Germline V gene lookup returns CDR1 MDHEN and CDR2 SYDVKM. Trimming stripped 6 bases from V and 0 bases from J, with 11 bases between. The DNA for the CDR3 is TGTGCCAGCAGAGCACCAGCTGCAACTAATGAAAAACTGTTTTTT. Translating it yields CASRAPAATNEKLFF.

A single count supports this clone. This rearrangement joins TRBV6-4 to TRBJ2-2; possible D gene TRBD1, 5 bases. V shed 7 bases and J shed 1 base, with 16 bases lying between them. The CDR3 has 16 residues. In germline, CDR1 is MRHNA, CDR2 SNTAGT. CDR3 DNA: TGTGCCAGCATCCCCCCGGCACAGGTGAACACCGGGGAGCTGTTTTTT. Protein: CASIPPAQVNTGELFF.

This chain connects TRBV18 to TRBJ2-5; 11 bases map to TRBD2. CDR3 size: 16 residues. CDR1 and CDR2 from the germline V gene are KGHSH and LQKENI. Trimming took 2 bases from V and 2 from J; bases not matched to a gene: 4. The CDR3, as DNA: TGTGCCAGCTCACCAAGCCTAGCGGGGGGACAAGAGACCCAGTACTTC. Translating gives CASSPSLAGGQETQYF. Complete variable domain (other parts from reference TRBV18 and TRBJ2-5): NAGVMQNPRHLVRRRGQEARLRCSPMKGHSHVYWYRQLPEEGLKFMVYLQKENIIDESGMPKERFSAEFPKEGPSILRIQQVVRGDSAAYFCASSPSLAGGQETQYFGPGTRLLVL.

This clone has just a few counts. CDR3 DNA sequence: TGTGCCAGCAGTGAGCCAGCGGGCATCCAAGAGACCCAGTACTTC. Its protein is CASSEPAGIQETQYF. The chain carries TRBV2 and TRBJ2-5, with D maybe TRBD2 (6 bases). The CDR3 sequence is 15 residues long. Germline CDR1 reads SNHLY; CDR2 reads FYNNEI. Trimming took 3 bases from V and 1 from J, leaving 12 bases between them.

This clone showed up just once. The gene calls are TRBV6-6 and TRBJ2-3; D is possibly TRBD2 (7 bases). Germline CDR1 and CDR2: MNHNY and SVGAGI (reference sequence). The CDR3 contains 16 residues. Trimming cost V 7 bases and J 2 bases, with 19 bases left between them. The chain's CDR3 is CASTTPRGANTDTQYF. CDR3 nucleotides: TGTGCCAGCACCACCCCTCGGGGGGCAAACACAGATACGCAGTATTTT.